This entry describes one TCR beta chain. The germline CDR1 and CDR2 sequences are GTSNPN and SVGIG (reference sequence). This CDR3 has 13 amino acids. The ends lost 5 bases at V and 2 bases at J; junction bases unmatched: 0. These data are taken from a study of blood T cell repertoires in COVID-19. For the study at large: Samples of COVID-19 (acute and convalescent) were obtained from the United States, Italy and Spain. PBMCs, B-cell-depleted T cells, or T cells provided the cDNA or gDNA that made up the material.

Original processing methods: Cell counts per sample came from amplifying reference gene primers. Some clones are missing from TCRdb's copy, which holds only in-frame ones; the method was immunoSEQ multiplex PCR. D and trimming come from the DNA, and the V and J calls and clone size come from that table. The sample shows some 220,000 clones, 83% of them seen only once. The sequence came from a human donor in a cohort sampled during active COVID-19. This chain connects TRBV30 to TRBJ1-5, with TRBD1 matching over 10 bases. The material sequenced was peripheral blood. The CDR3 spells CAWDRGRNQPQHF. The CDR3 nucleotides are TGTGCCTGGGACAGGGGGCGCAATCAGCCCCAGCATTTT.